This TCR beta chain was captured in a study of blood T cell repertoires in COVID-19. In terms of age and location, participants ranged from roughly 18 to 90 years and lived in about 25 US areas. The protocol was immunoSEQ multiplex PCR, while the TCRdb copy is restricted to in-frame clones and leaves out a portion. The sample lists more than 200,000 clones, around nine tenths occurring once. CDR1 is MNHEY, CDR2 SMNVEV, per germline (reference sequence). V was trimmed by 5 bases and J by 0 bases, leaving 9 bases between them. The CDR3 totals 14 residues. This chain links TRBV27 with TRBJ2-3, with D tentatively TRBD1 (6 bases). What was sequenced was PBMCs or T cells enriched from blood (not recorded which). The TCR comes from a woman between 50 and 59 years old who had recovered from COVID-19. The CDR3 sequence is CASSTGQSTDTQYF. The CDR3 DNA sequence: TGTGCCAGCAGTACGGGACAAAGCACAGATACGCAGTATTTT.